These 8 T cell receptor beta chains were all obtained from the same sample, sequenced in a study of regulatory T cells in long-lasting Graves disease. Indicated time point: newly diagnosed GD, antithyroid drugs for less than 3 months. From PBMCs, RNA was extracted and then used to make the TCR library. Arm-PCR of CDR3 regions with iRepertoire HTBI primers generated TCR beta libraries. One entry per CDR3 protein results from TCRdb running MiXCR on the multiplex PCR reads. The sample yields 500,000 or so distinct CDR3 sequences, around 15% seen once. The same sample was also studied in work on T cells in Graves' hyperthyroidism and ophthalmopathy.

The sample in question was peripheral blood mononuclear cells (PBMCs), obtained at new diagnosis, from a patient treated with antithyroid drugs. The receptors stem from a woman aged 45-60 years with Graves disease.

The chain carries TRBV30 and TRBJ1-1; possibly TRBD1 for D (5 bases). Trimming took off 2 bases at V and 11 bases at J, with 15 bases between the two ends. The CDR3 runs 12 residues. Germline CDR1 reads GTSNPN; CDR2 reads SVGIG (reference sequence). As DNA, the CDR3 is TGTGCCTGGAGTAGATCTTTGGACAACGCTTTCTTT. Its protein is CAWSRSLDNAFF.

This clonotype has at least ten counts. The chain carries TRBV7-8 and TRBJ1-2, with 7 bases matching TRBD1. The junction had 7 bases not matched to a gene; V was cut back by 1 base and J by 2 bases. The CDR3 has 16 residues. Germline CDR1 reads SGHVS; CDR2 reads FQNEAQ. The CDR3 loop is CASSLGRGRLNYGYTF. The CDR3, as DNA: TGTGCCAGCAGCTTAGGGAGGGGGCGGCTGAACTATGGCTACACCTTC. The full variable domain, with the rest looked up from reference TRBV7-8 and TRBJ1-2, is GAGVSQSPRYKVAKRGQDVALRCDPISGHVSLFWYQQALGQGPEFLTYFQNEAQLDKSGLPSDRFFAERPEGSVSTLKIQRTQQEDSAVYLCASSLGRGRLNYGYTFGSGTRLTVV.

The chain employs TRBV6-2 or TRBV6-3 and TRBJ2-2, with D unclear. Trimming removed 0 bases from V and 3 bases from J, with 8 bases in between. Germline CDR1 reads MNHEY; CDR2 reads SVGEGT. The CDR3 loop spans 15 amino acids. CDR3 DNA: TGTGCCAGCAGTTACTCGATATCTCACACCGGGGAGCTGTTTTTT. Protein product: CASSYSISHTGELFF.

This clonotype was counted a few times. This chain joins TRBV5-6 and TRBJ2-2; the D is unclear. Germline V gene data show CDR1 as SGHDT and CDR2 as YYEEEE. This CDR3 has 13 amino acids. V was pared by 0 bases and J by 7 bases, with 7 bases between. CDR3 nucleotide sequence: TGTGCCAGCAGCTTGGCTCAGATCGGGGAGCTGTTTTTT. As protein: CASSLAQIGELFF.

This clonotype was detected many times. V usage is TRBV30 and J usage is TRBJ2-7; 10 bases line up with TRBD2. This CDR3 contains 15 residues. The germline gives CDR1 GTSNPN, CDR2 SVGIG (reference sequence). V lost 0 bases, J lost 3 bases, and 5 bases stayed unmatched. CDR3 residues: CAWSVPAGGIYEQYF. The CDR3 nucleotides are TGTGCCTGGAGTGTACCAGCGGGAGGGATCTACGAGCAGTACTTC.

This clonotype has a handful of counts. The CDR3 spells CASSWTSGSQETQYF. The CDR3 nucleotides are TGTGCCAGCAGTTGGACTAGCGGGAGCCAAGAGACCCAGTACTTC. This chain joins TRBV12-3 or TRBV12-4 and TRBJ2-5; 13 bases are a match to TRBD2. V shed 4 bases, J shed 1 base, and the junction held 0 bases outside the gene matches. The CDR3 consists of 15 residues.

Many counts were recorded for this clonotype. The chain has TRBV7-2 and TRBJ2-7; TRBD1 matches 7 bases. The CDR3 covers 15 residues. With 2 bases clipped from V and 3 bases from J, the junction kept 7 bases outside the gene matches. The germline V gene has CDR1 SGHTA and CDR2 FQGNSA. CDR3 amino acids: CASSLSGGVNYEQYF. Here the CDR3 DNA reads TGTGCCAGCAGCTTATCAGGGGGAGTGAACTACGAGCAGTACTTC.

This clonotype was seen at least ten times. V gene TRBV6-1 combines with J gene TRBJ2-3; TRBD2 agrees at 8 bases. This CDR3 is built from 16 residues. The germline gives CDR1 MNHNS, CDR2 SASEGT. The V gene end was trimmed by 0 bases and the J gene end by 6 bases; junction bases not matched to a gene: 8. CDR3: CASSEAPAGAVDTQYF. DNA of the CDR3: TGTGCCAGCAGTGAAGCACCAGCGGGAGCAGTGGATACGCAGTATTTT.